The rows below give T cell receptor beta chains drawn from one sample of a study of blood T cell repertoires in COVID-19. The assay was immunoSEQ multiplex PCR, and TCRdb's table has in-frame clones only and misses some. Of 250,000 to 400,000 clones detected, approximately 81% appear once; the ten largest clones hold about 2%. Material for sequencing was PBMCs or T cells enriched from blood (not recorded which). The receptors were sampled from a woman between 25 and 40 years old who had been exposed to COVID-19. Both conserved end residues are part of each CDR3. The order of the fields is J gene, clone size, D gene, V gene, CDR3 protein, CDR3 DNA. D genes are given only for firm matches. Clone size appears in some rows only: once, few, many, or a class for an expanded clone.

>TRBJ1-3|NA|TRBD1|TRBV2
CANLPRDSGNTIYF
TGTGCCAACTTACCCCGGGACAGTGGAAACACCATATATTTT
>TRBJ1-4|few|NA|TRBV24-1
CATSDNQGPIGNEKLFF
TGTGCCACCAGTGATAATCAGGGCCCAATCGGTAATGAAAAACTGTTTTTT
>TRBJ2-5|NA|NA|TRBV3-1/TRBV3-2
CASSQDSKWTPQETQYF
TGTGCCAGCAGCCAAGACTCCAAGTGGACTCCCCAGGAGACCCAGTACTTC
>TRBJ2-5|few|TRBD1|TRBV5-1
CASSFGDRDQETQYF
TGCGCCAGCAGCTTTGGCGACAGGGACCAAGAGACCCAGTACTTC
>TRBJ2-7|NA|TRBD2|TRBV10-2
CATGAPGLAIPLDEQYF
TGCGCCACCGGAGCTCCGGGACTAGCGATCCCGTTGGACGAGCAGTACTTC
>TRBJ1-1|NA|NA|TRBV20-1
CSARKDFTAFF
TGCAGTGCTAGAAAGGACTTCACAGCTTTCTTT
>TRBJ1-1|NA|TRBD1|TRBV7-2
CASSLPRDRGLDTEAFF
TGTGCCAGCAGCTTACCCCGGGACAGGGGGCTGGACACTGAAGCTTTCTTT
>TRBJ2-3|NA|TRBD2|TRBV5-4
CASRKGPSGGADTQYF
TGTGCCAGCAGGAAGGGCCCTAGCGGGGGGGCAGATACGCAGTATTTT
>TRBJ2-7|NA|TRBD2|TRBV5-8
CASSSGTTPYEQYF
TGTGCCAGCAGCTCCGGGACTACCCCCTACGAGCAGTACTTC
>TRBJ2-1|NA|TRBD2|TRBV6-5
CASCKLAGNNEQFF
TGTGCCAGCTGTAAACTAGCGGGAAACAATGAGCAGTTCTTC
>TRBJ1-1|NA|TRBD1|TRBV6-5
CASSPDRGNTEAFF
TGTGCCAGCAGCCCAGACAGGGGTAACACTGAAGCTTTCTTT
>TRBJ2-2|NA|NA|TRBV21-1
CASSKEVQTNTGELFF
TGTGCCAGCAGCAAAGAGGTACAGACGAACACCGGGGAGCTGTTTTTT
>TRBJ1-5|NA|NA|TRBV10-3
CAIKEAGNQPQHF
TGTGCCATCAAAGAGGCAGGCAATCAGCCCCAGCATTTT
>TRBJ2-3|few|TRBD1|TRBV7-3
CASSRGQGGQYF
TGTGCCAGCAGCCGGGGACAGGGAGGGCAGTATTTT
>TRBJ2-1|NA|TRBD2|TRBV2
CASSEEGSGGNEQFF
TGTGCCAGCAGTGAAGAGGGTAGCGGGGGAAATGAGCAGTTCTTC
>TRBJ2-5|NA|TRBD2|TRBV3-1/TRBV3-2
CASSRSSGGETQYF
TGTGCCAGCAGCCGGAGTAGCGGGGGTGAGACCCAGTACTTC
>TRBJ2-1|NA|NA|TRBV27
CARLEDEQFF
TGTGCCAGGTTAGAGGATGAGCAGTTCTTC
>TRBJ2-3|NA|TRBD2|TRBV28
CASRPGTRADYF
TGTGCCAGCAGACCCGGGACTAGAGCGGATTATTTT
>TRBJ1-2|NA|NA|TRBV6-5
CASSYSQQGNYGYTF
TGTGCCAGCAGTTACTCCCAGCAGGGGAACTATGGCTACACCTTC
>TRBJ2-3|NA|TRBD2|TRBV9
CASSAGGGTDTQYF
TGTGCCAGCAGCGCGGGGGGGGGCACAGATACGCAGTATTTT
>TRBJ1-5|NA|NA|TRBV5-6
CASSLVENQPQHF
TGTGCCAGCAGCTTGGTAGAAAATCAGCCCCAGCATTTT
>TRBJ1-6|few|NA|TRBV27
CASRPAQGPYNSPLHF
TGTGCCAGCAGGCCGGCACAGGGACCCTATAATTCACCCCTCCACTTT
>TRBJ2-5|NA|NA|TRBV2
CASSFLSLGGQETQYF
TGTGCCAGCAGTTTTCTCTCCTTAGGGGGACAAGAGACCCAGTACTTC
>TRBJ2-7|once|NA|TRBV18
CASSPPGHHEQYF
TGTGCCAGCTCACCACCGGGGCACCACGAGCAGTACTTC
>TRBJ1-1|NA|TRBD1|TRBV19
CASSIQGVRTEAFF
TGTGCCAGTAGTATCCAGGGGGTGCGGACTGAAGCTTTCTTT
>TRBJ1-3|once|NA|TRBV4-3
CASSRDPTGSGNTIYF
TGCGCCAGCAGCCGCGACCCGACAGGATCTGGAAACACCATATATTTT
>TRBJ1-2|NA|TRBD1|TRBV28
CASRSTGAGYYGYTF
TGTGCCAGCCGGTCGACAGGGGCAGGGTACTATGGCTACACCTTC
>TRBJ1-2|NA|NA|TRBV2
CASRIEAVYGYTF
TGTGCCAGCAGGATAGAGGCCGTATATGGCTACACCTTC
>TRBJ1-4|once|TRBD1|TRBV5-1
CASSLTGTGAEKLFF
TGCGCCAGCAGCTTGACAGGGACAGGGGCTGAAAAACTGTTTTTT
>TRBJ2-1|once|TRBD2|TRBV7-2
CASSRTSGGAGRNEQFF
TGTGCCAGCAGCAGAACTAGCGGGGGGGCCGGGAGAAATGAGCAGTTCTTC
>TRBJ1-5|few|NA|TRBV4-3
CASSQGTNSNQPQHF
TGCGCCAGCAGCCAAGGGACAAATAGCAATCAGCCCCAGCATTTT
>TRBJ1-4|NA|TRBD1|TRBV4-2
CASSQAPRGPSANEKLFF
TGTGCCAGCAGCCAAGCTCCCAGGGGGCCATCTGCTAATGAAAAACTGTTTTTT
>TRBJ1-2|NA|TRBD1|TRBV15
CATSRGRDSTYGYTF
TGTGCCACCAGCAGAGGTCGGGACAGCACCTATGGCTACACCTTC
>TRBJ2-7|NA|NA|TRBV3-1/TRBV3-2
CASSQDPKRAFSYEQYF
TGTGCCAGCAGCCAAGATCCAAAGCGGGCCTTCTCCTACGAGCAGTACTTC
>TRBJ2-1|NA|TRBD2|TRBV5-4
CASSTSLAGGYNEQFF
TGTGCCAGCAGCACCTCTCTAGCGGGGGGCTACAATGAGCAGTTCTTC
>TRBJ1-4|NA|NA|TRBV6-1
CASSVSGSTANEKLFF
TGTGCCAGCAGTGTATCGGGTAGCACGGCTAATGAAAAACTGTTTTTT
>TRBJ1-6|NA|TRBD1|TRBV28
CASSPTGFRSPLHF
TGTGCCAGCAGTCCGACAGGGTTTCGGTCACCCCTCCACTTT
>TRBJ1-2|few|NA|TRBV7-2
CASSGGVSYYGYTF
TGTGCCAGCAGCGGCGGCGTCTCTTACTATGGCTACACCTTC
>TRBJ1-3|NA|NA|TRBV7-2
CASSFNQGLNTIYF
TGTGCCAGCAGCTTTAACCAGGGGCTAAACACCATATATTTT
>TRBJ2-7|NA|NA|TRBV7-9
CASSLERSLLDYEQYF
TGTGCCAGCAGCTTAGAGCGCTCACTGTTGGACTACGAGCAGTACTTC
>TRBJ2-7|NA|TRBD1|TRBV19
CATRDRVLSEQYF
TGTGCCACCCGGGACAGGGTTTTGTCCGAGCAGTACTTC
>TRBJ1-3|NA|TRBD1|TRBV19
CASSIRKTGQGTISGNTIYF
TGTGCCAGTAGTATCCGAAAAACGGGACAGGGAACAATTTCTGGAAACACCATATATTTT
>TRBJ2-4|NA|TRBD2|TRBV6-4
CASSTEREAKNIQYF
TGTGCCAGCAGTACCGAGCGGGAGGCCAAAAACATTCAGTACTTC
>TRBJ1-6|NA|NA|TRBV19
CASNPKPARSSYNSPLHF
TGTGCCAGTAACCCAAAACCCGCACGGAGCTCCTATAATTCACCCCTCCACTTT
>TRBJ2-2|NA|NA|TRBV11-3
CASSLDPSAGGNTGELFF
TGTGCCAGCAGCTTAGATCCATCGGCGGGCGGGAACACCGGGGAGCTGTTTTTT
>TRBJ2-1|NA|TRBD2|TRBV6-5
CASSLGLGRDEQFF
TGTGCCAGCAGCCTAGGACTAGGGAGGGATGAGCAGTTCTTC
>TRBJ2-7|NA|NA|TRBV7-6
CASSEGQRLSDEQYF
TGTGCCAGCAGCGAGGGACAAAGGTTATCCGACGAGCAGTACTTC
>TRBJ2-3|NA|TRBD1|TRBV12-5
CASGIGQGVTDTQYF
TGTGCTAGTGGTATCGGACAGGGGGTCACAGATACGCAGTATTTT
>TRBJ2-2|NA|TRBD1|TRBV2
CASREGQGSGELFF
TGTGCCAGCAGAGAGGGACAGGGTTCCGGGGAGCTGTTTTTT
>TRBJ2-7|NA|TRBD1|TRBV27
CASSPDRGLKKNYEQYF
TGTGCCAGCAGTCCAGACAGGGGGCTGAAAAAAAACTACGAGCAGTACTTC
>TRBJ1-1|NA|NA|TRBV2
CASIGVVDEAFF
TGTGCCAGCATCGGGGTTGTGGATGAAGCTTTCTTT
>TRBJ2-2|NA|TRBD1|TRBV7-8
CACDRDSYPTGELFF
TGTGCCTGTGACCGGGACAGTTATCCTACCGGGGAGCTGTTTTTT
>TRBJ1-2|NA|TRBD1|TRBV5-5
CASSLGDRVGGYTF
TGTGCCAGCAGCTTGGGGGACAGGGTGGGAGGCTACACCTTC
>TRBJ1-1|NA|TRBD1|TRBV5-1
CASSYDRGPSEAFF
TGCGCCAGCAGTTACGACAGGGGGCCGTCTGAAGCTTTCTTT
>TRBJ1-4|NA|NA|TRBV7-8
CASSLEPMGTNEKLFF
TGTGCCAGCAGCTTAGAACCTATGGGCACTAATGAAAAACTGTTTTTT
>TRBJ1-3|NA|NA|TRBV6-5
CASQGGSGNTIYF
TGTGCCAGCCAGGGAGGCTCTGGAAACACCATATATTTT
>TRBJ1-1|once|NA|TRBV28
CASIGTTNTEAFF
TGTGCCAGCATCGGGACAACCAACACTGAAGCTTTCTTT
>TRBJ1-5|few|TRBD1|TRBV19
CASSTDRENNQPQHF
TGTGCCAGTAGTACGGACAGGGAAAACAATCAGCCCCAGCATTTT
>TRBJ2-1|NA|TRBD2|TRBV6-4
CASSDSSGGANEQFF
TGTGCCAGCAGTGACTCTAGCGGGGGGGCCAATGAGCAGTTCTTC